Each of the 28 T cell receptor beta chains below was sequenced from the same sample in a study of CD8 T cells in Susac syndrome. Reverse transcription used roughly 0.5 to 1 ug RNA and random hexamers. TCRdb re-derived calls from the immunoSEQ multiplex PCR reads in MiXCR, one entry per CDR3 protein. The sample has more than 75,000 distinct CDR3 sequences, around 94% seen once. Sequences were obtained from CD8+ T cells from PBMCs. Receptors were obtained from a human donor in good health.

This clonotype was seen once. The chain uses TRBV9 and TRBJ1-5, with TRBD1 identical over 9 bases. This CDR3 has 19 amino acids. V gave up 0 bases and J gave up 6 bases; unmatched junction bases: 16. From germline, CDR1 is SGDLS and CDR2 YYNGEE. The CDR3 region is CASSVEEARPGQGGQPQHF. The CDR3 DNA follows: TGTGCCAGCAGCGTAGAAGAAGCCCGACCGGGACAGGGAGGTCAGCCCCAGCATTTT.

The chain links TRBV7-9 to TRBJ1-2; D is unclear. The germline V gene has CDR1 SEHNR and CDR2 FQNEAQ (reference sequence). The CDR3 totals 14 residues. V lost 5 bases and J 12 bases, leaving 22 bases between the germline ends. The CDR3 region is CASSPEWSDAADTF. CDR3 bases: TGTGCCAGCAGCCCCGAGTGGAGTGACGCTGCGGACACCTTC.

This chain uses TRBV7-9 with TRBJ1-5; no firm D call. CDR1 and CDR2 (germline): SEHNR, FQNEAQ (reference sequence). The CDR3 is 14 residues long. The V gene lost 3 bases and the J gene lost 7 bases, with 13 bases spanning the gap. The CDR3 region has the DNA TGTGCCAGCAGCTTCGGAGGGATACGGCAGCCCCAGCATTTT. This gives the protein CASSFGGIRQPQHF.

The chain carries TRBV20-1 and TRBJ1-1; D ambiguous. The CDR3 extends over 16 amino acids. Germline V gives CDR1 DFQATT, CDR2 SNEGSKA (reference sequence). Trimming stripped 0 bases from V and 1 base from J, with 15 bases between. The CDR3 sequence: CSARDWSGRTNTEAFF. DNA for the CDR3: TGCAGTGCTAGAGATTGGTCGGGCAGGACGAACACTGAAGCTTTCTTT.

The chain joins TRBV7-9 to TRBJ2-1, with D unresolved. CDR1 and CDR2 from the germline V gene are SEHNR and FQNEAQ (reference sequence). CDR3 length equals 15 residues. The germline V and J ends were trimmed by 1 base and 3 bases, with 10 bases remaining between them. The CDR3 is CASSLELVNYNEQFF. Written as DNA, the CDR3 is TGTGCCAGCAGCTTAGAGCTGGTAAACTACAATGAGCAGTTCTTC.

This clonotype was found a few times. The rearrangement uses TRBV6-5 and TRBJ2-1; D not resolved. Looked up from germline, CDR1 is MNHEY and CDR2 is SVGAGI. Trimming shortened V by 0 bases and J by 6 bases, and 0 bases separated the two germline ends. The CDR3 covers 11 residues. Here the CDR3 DNA reads TGTGCCAGCAGTTACTCCAATGAGCAGTTCTTC. It specifies CASSYSNEQFF.

In this sample, this clonotype turned up a few times. The chain has TRBV9 and TRBJ2-1, with D perhaps assigned TRBD1 or TRBD2 (7 bases each). Germline lookup yields CDR1 SGDLS and CDR2 YYNGEE. The CDR3 has 18 residues. Trimming stripped 4 bases from V and 3 bases from J, with 23 bases between. CDR3 protein: CASSLEGGGLLHYNEQFF. CDR3 bases: TGTGCCAGCAGCCTCGAGGGAGGGGGCCTGCTCCACTACAATGAGCAGTTCTTC.

The chain links TRBV9 to TRBJ1-2, with unresolved D. CDR3 length equals 11 residues. Germline V CDR1 and CDR2: SGDLS, YYNGEE. Trimming took off 5 bases at V and 4 bases at J, with 6 bases between the two ends. This chain's CDR3 is CASRDLYGYTF. The CDR3 DNA is TGTGCCAGCAGGGACCTCTATGGCTACACCTTC.

The rearrangement links TRBV6-2 or TRBV6-3 to TRBJ2-1; TRBD2 agrees at 9 bases. The CDR3 has 16 residues. The ends lost 5 bases at V and 5 bases at J; junction bases unmatched: 10. CDR1 is MNHEY, CDR2 SVGEGT, per germline. The CDR3 is CASSDIAGVVDNEQFF. The CDR3 coding sequence is TGTGCCAGCAGTGATATAGCGGGAGTGGTCGACAATGAGCAGTTCTTC.

The CDR3 here is CASSSFGDHNEQFF. CDR3 DNA: TGCGCCAGCAGCTCATTCGGGGACCACAATGAGCAGTTCTTC. The J gene is TRBJ2-1, the V gene TRBV5-1; D tentatively reads TRBD1 or TRBD2 (5 bases each). The CDR3 runs 14 residues. In germline, CDR1 is SGHRS, CDR2 YFSETQ. V was clipped by 3 bases and J by 5 bases, with 12 bases between them.

This chain uses TRBV27 with TRBJ1-4; 7 nucleotides line up with TRBD1. The J segment lost 1 base and the V segment lost 5 bases, leaving 7 bases of the junction unmatched. Germline V lookup: CDR1 MNHEY, CDR2 SMNVEV (reference sequence). The CDR3 contains 16 residues. The CDR3 region has the DNA TGTGCCAGCAGTGGCGTCTCAGGGGGAACTAATGAAAAACTGTTTTTT. It is translated as CASSGVSGGTNEKLFF.

The chain combines TRBV24-1 with TRBJ2-1; 7 bases map to TRBD1. The CDR3 consists of 15 residues. The junction had 13 bases not matched to a gene; V was cut back by 7 bases and J by 8 bases. Germline CDR1 is KGHDR and CDR2 is SFDVKD. CDR3 coding DNA: TGTGCCACCAGAGCCCCCACCTTGACAGGGTATGAGCAGTTCTTC. Protein sequence: CATRAPTLTGYEQFF.

The rearrangement uses TRBV24-1 and TRBJ2-1; 9 bases fit TRBD1. The CDR3 loop spans 14 amino acids. Losses at the gene ends were 3 bases for V and 9 bases for J; bases not matched to a gene: 5. CDR1 is KGHDR and CDR2 is SFDVKD in the germline V gene. The CDR3 nucleotides read TGTGCCACCAGTGATCACAGGGGGCGCGGTGAGCAGTTCTTC. Protein sequence: CATSDHRGRGEQFF.

This chain joins TRBV2 and TRBJ2-1; TRBD1 matches 7 bases. Germline CDR1 and CDR2: SNHLY and FYNNEI. The CDR3 sequence is 13 residues long. V lost 3 bases, J lost 9 bases, and 5 bases stayed unmatched. The CDR3 reads CASSEPQGVEQFF. The CDR3 DNA reads TGTGCCAGCAGTGAGCCCCAGGGGGTTGAGCAGTTCTTC.

The V gene is TRBV12-3 or TRBV12-4, the J gene TRBJ2-1, with TRBD2 matching over 9 bases. Trimming removed 7 bases from V and 0 bases from J; junction bases left unmatched: 1. CDR3 length equals 14 residues. For the CDR3, the DNA is TGTGCCAGCATGACTAGCGGCTCCTACAATGAGCAGTTCTTC. It is translated as CASMTSGSYNEQFF.

This clonotype was detected a few times. The gene calls are TRBV27 and TRBJ1-1; D call uncertain. Germline V gene lookup returns CDR1 MNHEY and CDR2 SMNVEV (reference sequence). This CDR3 comprises 13 residues. Trimming removed 3 bases at V and 1 base at J, with 6 bases between. The CDR3 here is CASSLVRNTEAFF. DNA of the CDR3: TGTGCCAGCAGTTTGGTGAGGAACACTGAAGCTTTCTTT.

The chain has TRBV7-9 and TRBJ2-7; D is unresolved. The V and J ends lost 0 bases and 2 bases respectively, with 5 bases between them. The length of the CDR3 is 13 residues. Germline CDR1 is SEHNR and CDR2 is FQNEAQ (reference sequence). CDR3 DNA: TGTGCCAGCAGCTTAGCAGTCCCCTACGAGCAGTACTTC. Translating it yields CASSLAVPYEQYF.

V gene TRBV27 combines with J gene TRBJ2-3, with TRBD2 matching 7 bases. The CDR3 loop spans 18 amino acids. Germline lookup yields CDR1 MNHEY and CDR2 SMNVEV (reference sequence). V lost 0 bases and J lost 5; bases outside the gene matches: 14. The CDR3 DNA is TGTGCCAGCAGTTTATCCACTCCAGCGGGAACCCTAGGAGATACGCAGTATTTT. Translation gives CASSLSTPAGTLGDTQYF.

V usage is TRBV20-1 and J usage is TRBJ2-3, with 8 bases that match TRBD2. The CDR3 length is 17 residues. Germline V gene data show CDR1 as DFQATT and CDR2 as SNEGSKA (reference sequence). The V gene end was trimmed by 3 bases and the J gene end by 4 bases; junction bases not matched to a gene: 15. The DNA for the CDR3 is TGCAGTGCTAGTCCGAAAATAGCGGGAAGAGGGTCAGATACGCAGTATTTT. Translation gives CSASPKIAGRGSDTQYF.

V is TRBV7-2 and J is TRBJ2-1, with D possibly being TRBD2 (5 bases). Trimming pared 5 bases from V and 7 bases from J, leaving 24 bases between. The CDR3 length is 17 residues. From germline, CDR1 is SGHTA and CDR2 FQGNSA. The chain's CDR3 is CASSPPRIGEGLNEQFF. CDR3 sequence (DNA): TGTGCCAGCAGCCCCCCCAGGATCGGAGAAGGACTTAATGAGCAGTTCTTC.

This sequence joins TRBV5-6 and TRBJ1-1; D remains unclear. CDR3 length: 16 amino acids. Germline CDR1 is SGHDT and CDR2 is YYEEEE. Trimming shortened V by 4 bases and J by 2 bases, and 18 bases separated the two germline ends. The CDR3 here is CASSTLRRILNTEAFF. The CDR3 DNA reads TGTGCCAGCAGCACACTCAGACGAATCTTAAACACTGAAGCTTTCTTT.

CDR3: CASSLMGYGSYEQYV. CDR3 bases: TGTGCCAGCAGCTTAATGGGATATGGATCCTACGAGCAGTACGTC. The chain couples TRBV7-8 to TRBJ2-7; D uncertain. V lost 2 bases to trimming and J lost 1 base, with 12 bases between them. CDR1 is SGHVS, CDR2 FQNEAQ, per germline. The CDR3 loop spans 15 amino acids.

This clonotype was detected once. The J gene is TRBJ2-7, the V gene TRBV2; D might be TRBD1 or TRBD2, each matching 6 bases. This CDR3 has 17 amino acids. V was cut by 0 bases and J by 1 base, with 16 bases left in between. Germline CDR1 and CDR2: SNHLY and FYNNEI. The chain's CDR3 is CASSEASGAPHSYEQYF. Written as DNA, the CDR3 is TGTGCCAGCAGTGAAGCGTCGGGGGCACCCCATTCCTACGAGCAGTACTTC.

The chain links TRBV5-1 to TRBJ1-1, with D possibly being TRBD1 (6 bases). The CDR3 runs 14 residues. The germline gives CDR1 SGHRS, CDR2 YFSETQ. The V end lost 3 bases, the J end lost 1 base, and 10 bases lay between the germline ends. CDR3 in DNA: TGCGCCAGCAGCTCGGGACACTCGAACACTGAAGCTTTCTTT. Its translation is CASSSGHSNTEAFF.

This clonotype occurred once. The rearrangement links TRBV20-1 to TRBJ2-7; the D is unclear. The V gene's germline CDR1 is DFQATT and CDR2 SNEGSKA (reference sequence). The V end was cut by 0 bases, the J end by 3 bases, with 24 bases between. This CDR3 spans 18 amino acids. CDR3 region: CSARDEAYQTRVNYEQYF. For the CDR3, the DNA is TGCAGTGCTAGAGATGAGGCATATCAAACCCGGGTAAACTACGAGCAGTACTTC.

The V gene is TRBV25-1, the J gene TRBJ2-4; TRBD2 is a possible D gene (6 bases). This CDR3 is built from 15 residues. Looked up from germline, CDR1 is MGHDK and CDR2 is SYGVNS. Trimming took 6 bases from V and 9 from J, leaving 21 bases between them. The CDR3 sequence: CASRLIGGDRGIQYF. In nucleotides, the CDR3 is TGTGCCAGCAGGCTCATCGGGGGTGATCGTGGCATTCAGTACTTC.

V gene TRBV5-1 combines with J gene TRBJ2-7; 8 nucleotides line up with TRBD1. CDR1 is SGHRS and CDR2 is YFSETQ in the germline V gene. After removal of 8 bases from V and 2 bases from J, the junction contained 9 bases not matched to a gene. The CDR3 spans 14 residues. DNA for the CDR3: TGCGCCAGTATGATTGGGACAGGTCCCTACGAGCAGTACTTC. Translating it yields CASMIGTGPYEQYF.

This clonotype has a single count. The chain combines TRBV5-6 with TRBJ2-7; TRBD1 aligns across 11 bases. From germline, CDR1 is SGHDT and CDR2 YYEEEE. V lost 3 bases to trimming and J lost 3 bases; unmatched junction nucleotides: 11. The CDR3 covers 17 residues. The CDR3 DNA is TGTGCCAGCAGCTCGGACAGGGGGCGAGAGGGTATCTACGAGCAGTACTTC. Residues: CASSSDRGREGIYEQYF.